Listed here are 21 T cell receptor beta chains from one sample, sequenced in a study of blood T cell repertoires in COVID-19. Sequenced by immunoSEQ multiplex PCR; TCRdb stores in-frame clones only, minus some. This sample has more than 60,000 clones, with roughly nine tenths found just once. The sample was peripheral blood. Receptor source: a woman of 80 years or more with active or convalescent COVID-19.

This rearrangement joins TRBV28 to TRBJ1-2; D perhaps matches TRBD1 (5 bases). Trimming cost V 9 bases and J 4 bases, with 15 bases left between them. In germline, CDR1 is MDHEN, CDR2 SYDVKM. This CDR3 has 13 amino acids. CDR3 region: CASSTDSSYGYTF. The DNA for the CDR3 is TGTGCCAGTTCCACCGACAGCTCCTATGGCTACACCTTC.

The gene calls are TRBV6-5 and TRBJ1-1, with D uncertain. CDR1 is MNHEY and CDR2 is SVGAGI in the germline V gene. V was pared by 5 bases and J by 1 base, with 5 bases between. The CDR3 consists of 12 residues. Here the CDR3 reads CASSHRNTEAFF. The CDR3 bases are TGTGCCAGCAGTCACAGGAACACTGAAGCTTTCTTT.

The J gene is TRBJ1-2, the V gene TRBV16; 10 nucleotides agree with TRBD1. CDR3 size: 14 residues. V shed 2 bases, J shed 7 bases, and the junction held 4 bases outside the gene matches. The germline gives CDR1 KGHSY, CDR2 FQNENV. CDR3 bases: TGTGCCAGCAGCCAACTTAGGGACAGGGGTGGCTACACCTTC. Translated, it gives CASSQLRDRGGYTF.

The J gene is TRBJ2-2, the V gene TRBV12-2; the table gives TRBD1 as D, unverified against the DNA. TRBV12-2 is labeled a pseudogene. The CDR3 totals 17 residues. The CDR3: CASRTKPRTGDTGELFF. The CDR3, as DNA: TGTGCAAGTCGTACTAAACCCCGGACAGGGGACACCGGGGAGCTGTTTTTT.

The chain recombines TRBV7-8 with TRBJ1-2; 8 nucleotides line up with TRBD1. The CDR3 spans 14 residues. Looked up from germline, CDR1 is SGHVS and CDR2 is FQNEAQ. The V and J ends lost 3 bases and 6 bases, in that order; junction bases with no gene match: 6. CDR3 nucleotide sequence: TGTGCCAGCAGCTTTCGGACAGGGATGAATGGCTACACCTTC. Translated: CASSFRTGMNGYTF. The whole variable domain, filled in from reference TRBV7-8 and TRBJ1-2, reads GAGVSQSPRYKVAKRGQDVALRCDPISGHVSLFWYQQALGQGPEFLTYFQNEAQLDKSGLPSDRFFAERPEGSVSTLKIQRTQQEDSAVYLCASSFRTGMNGYTFGSGTRLTVV.

In this sample, this clone turned up once. This rearrangement joins TRBV3-1 (or the pseudogene TRBV3-2) to TRBJ2-3; TRBD2 aligns across 7 bases. This CDR3 has 16 amino acids. V shed 4 bases and J 0 bases; nucleotides not matched to a gene: 7. Germline V gene sequence: CDR1 LGHDT, CDR2 YNNKEL (reference sequence). The CDR3 here is CASSLRTRSSTDTQYF. CDR3 coding DNA: TGTGCCAGCAGCCTAAGGACTAGATCTAGCACAGATACGCAGTATTTT.

The V call is TRBV30, the J call TRBJ1-4; 10 bases are shared with TRBD1. Germline V lookup: CDR1 GTSNPN, CDR2 SVGIG (reference sequence). The CDR3 has 14 residues. The junction had 4 bases not matched to a gene; V was cut back by 2 bases and J by 7 bases. The CDR3 DNA is TGTGCCTGGAGTACCGGGACAGGGGCTGAAAAACTGTTTTTT. Translated, it gives CAWSTGTGAEKLFF.

Concerning this clone: The junction differs from germline at one of its ends, possibly a read error. This chain connects TRBV27 to TRBJ1-2; D not certain. CDR1 is MNHEY, CDR2 SMNVEV, per germline (reference sequence). There are 12 residues in the CDR3. CDR3 DNA: TGTGCCAGCAGCCAAGCTCCGGGAAGGATCTTCTTC. Amino acid sequence: CASSQAPGRIFF.

This CDR3 reads CAIGRTTSSGELFF. The CDR3 bases are TGTGCCATCGGACGGACTACTTCTTCCGGGGAGCTGTTTTTT. The J gene is TRBJ2-2, the V gene TRBV10-3; a weak D match, TRBD2 (6 bases). V was shortened by 8 bases and J by 6 bases, with 16 bases between the two germline ends. This CDR3 spans 14 amino acids. Germline assignment: CDR1 ENHRY and CDR2 SYGVKD.

The CDR3 DNA reads as TGTGCCAGCAGTCCTTCTGGACTAGCCAGCGAGACCCAGTACTTC. This sequence encodes CASSPSGLASETQYF. The rearrangement links TRBV3-1 (or the pseudogene TRBV3-2) to TRBJ2-5, with 8 nucleotides matching TRBD2. The germline CDR1 and CDR2 sequences are LGHDT and YNNKEL (reference sequence). The junction had 11 bases not matched to a gene; V was cut back by 6 bases and J by 5 bases. The CDR3 runs to 15 residues.

The rearrangement uses TRBV7-9 and TRBJ1-1; no clear D gene. CDR1 is SEHNR and CDR2 is FQNEAQ in the germline V gene (reference sequence). The V and J ends lost 5 bases and 1 base respectively, with 17 bases between them. This CDR3 contains 16 residues. In nucleotides, the CDR3 is TGTGCCAGCAGCCCCTTGACCTGGTCGGGGAACACTGAAGCTTTCTTT. Protein sequence: CASSPLTWSGNTEAFF.

This clone turned up a few times. V gene TRBV4-1 combines with J gene TRBJ2-3; 8 bases are shared with TRBD2. The CDR3 covers 16 residues. J was trimmed by 0 bases and V by 2 bases; bases with no gene match: 4. Germline V lookup: CDR1 MGHRA, CDR2 YSYEKL. CDR3: CASSQLAGISTDTQYF. The CDR3 nucleotides are TGCGCCAGCAGCCAACTAGCGGGTATTAGCACAGATACGCAGTATTTT.

This clone was counted a single time. The chain uses TRBV5-1 and TRBJ2-2; maybe TRBD1 (6 bases). Germline V gene lookup returns CDR1 SGHRS and CDR2 YFSETQ. The CDR3 length is 14 residues. With 4 bases removed from V and 4 bases from J, the gap between germline ends came to 11 bases. The CDR3 DNA sequence: TGCGCCAGCAGCATAGGACAGCTCACCGGGGAGCTGTTTTTT. The encoded protein is CASSIGQLTGELFF.

V gene TRBV4-3 combines with J gene TRBJ1-5; D remains ambiguous. V lost 0 bases and J 6 bases, leaving 12 bases between the germline ends. CDR3 length equals 15 residues. Germline V lookup: CDR1 LGHNA, CDR2 YSLEER. CDR3 DNA: TGCGCCAGCAGCCAAGAGGTGGTGAGTCCTCAGCCCCAGCATTTT. The encoded protein is CASSQEVVSPQPQHF.

The chain has TRBV5-1 and TRBJ2-4; 12 bases match TRBD1. The CDR3 contains 16 residues. The germline CDR1 and CDR2 sequences are SGHRS and YFSETQ. V shed 0 bases and J 6 bases; nucleotides not matched to a gene: 4. For the CDR3, the DNA is TGCGCCAGCAGCTTGGAGGGACAGGGGGCGGGAAACATTCAGTACTTC. Amino acid sequence: CASSLEGQGAGNIQYF.

The CDR3 nucleotides are TGTGCCAGCAGCCAACGAGGACTCCCCGGGGAGCTGTTTTTT. Residues: CASSQRGLPGELFF. The rearrangement links TRBV3-1 (or the pseudogene TRBV3-2) to TRBJ2-2; perhaps TRBD2 as D (5 bases). V was shortened by 2 bases and J by 6 bases, with 10 bases between the two germline ends. Per the germline V gene, CDR1 is LGHDT and CDR2 is YNNKEL (reference sequence). CDR3 size: 14 residues.

This chain connects TRBV27 to TRBJ2-7; 9 nucleotides agree with TRBD2. This CDR3 has 15 amino acids. Germline V gene data show CDR1 as MNHEY and CDR2 as SMNVEV (reference sequence). Losses at the gene ends were 6 bases for V and 2 bases for J; bases not matched to a gene: 8. The CDR3 nucleotides read TGTGCCAGCAGGCCCGGGACTAGCAGGACCTACGAGCAGTACTTC. Translating gives CASRPGTSRTYEQYF.

V usage is TRBV27 and J usage is TRBJ1-2, with D perhaps TRBD1 (6 bases). The germline CDR1 and CDR2 sequences are MNHEY and SMNVEV (reference sequence). This CDR3 comprises 14 residues. V lost 2 bases to trimming and J lost 4 bases, with 11 bases between them. The CDR3 loop reads CASSLGGLGYGYTF. The CDR3 nucleotides are TGTGCCAGCAGTTTAGGGGGCTTGGGCTATGGCTACACCTTC.

The V gene is TRBV5-6, the J gene TRBJ1-2; 8 bases agree with TRBD1. CDR1 and CDR2 from the germline V gene are SGHDT and YYEEEE. Trimming at V came to 4 bases and at J to 7 bases, leaving 9 bases not matched to a gene. The CDR3 spans 14 residues. CDR3 sequence reads: CASSKGQVGGGYTF. In DNA form, the CDR3 reads TGTGCCAGCAGCAAGGGACAGGTCGGGGGTGGCTACACCTTC.

V and J are TRBV5-1 and TRBJ1-3, with D possibly matching TRBD1 (6 bases). CDR1 SGHRS and CDR2 YFSETQ come from the germline V gene. Trimming removed 0 bases at V and 2 bases at J, with 9 bases between. The CDR3 is 15 amino acids. The CDR3 coding sequence is TGCGCCAGCAGCTTGGCAGGGGACCCTGGAAACACCATATATTTT. Its protein is CASSLAGDPGNTIYF.

This chain uses TRBV6-5 with TRBJ1-3, with 9 bases that match TRBD1. The J segment lost 3 bases and the V segment lost 0 bases, leaving 3 bases of the junction unmatched. The CDR3 is 16 amino acids. Germline V gene sequence: CDR1 MNHEY, CDR2 SVGAGI. CDR3: CASSYSGQGIGNTIYF. CDR3 nucleotide sequence: TGTGCCAGCAGTTACTCGGGACAGGGAATTGGAAACACCATATATTTT.